This TCR beta chain originates from a study of cytomegalovirus exposure and HLA in healthy donors. A multiplex PCR was run with 60 Vbeta primers and 13 Jbeta primers. Libraries were prepared by immunoSEQ multiplex PCR; TCRdb keeps only in-frame clonotypes and omits some of them. The table lists 150,000 to 200,000 clones, more than 75% of them singletons. Germline assignment: CDR1 SGHNT and CDR2 YYREEE (reference sequence). CDR3 length equals 16 residues. V was trimmed by 0 bases and J by 2 bases, leaving 13 bases between them. The chain employs TRBV5-4 and TRBJ2-3; tentative D call: TRBD2 (6 bases). The specimen was PBMCs. This TCR was sampled from a girl under three years old in good health and CMV-seronegative. The CDR3: CASSLAVRGSTDTQYF. The CDR3 DNA follows: TGTGCCAGCAGCTTGGCCGTGCGGGGTTCCACAGATACGCAGTATTTT.